Shown below are 16 T cell receptor beta chains from a single sample sequenced in a study of tumor-infiltrating lymphocytes in primary liver carcinoma. From unsorted bulk tissue weighing roughly 17-34 mg, DNA and RNA were co-extracted. Total RNA (roughly 540 ng) served as template for TCR beta cDNA synthesis primed by a constant-region primer. It was through three nested multiplex PCR rounds of slightly modified ARM-PCR that TCR beta libraries arose. It was with TRBV1-TRBV30 forward primers and a C-beta reverse primer that the first two PCR rounds were run, at about 10 cycles each. TCRdb fed the multiplex PCR reads into MiXCR, producing one record per CDR3 protein. The sample records some 180,000 distinct CDR3 sequences, 85% being singletons. The source material was tumor tissue from primary liver carcinoma. These receptors came from a man aged 35 to 55 with primary liver carcinoma and hepatitis B virus infection.

As for this clonotype: As the CDR3 is not closed by the conserved phenylalanine or tryptophan, this likely results from a read error. This chain connects TRBV4-3 to TRBJ2-1; no clear D gene. CDR1 is LGHNA, CDR2 YSLEER, per germline. The CDR3 runs 16 residues. This CDR3 is CANSQDPYSEYNEQFS. DNA of the CDR3: TGCGCCAACAGCCAGGATCCCTACTCAGAATACAATGAGCAGTTCTCC.

A word on this clonotype: This CDR3 is missing its conserved last phenylalanine or tryptophan, likely due to a read error. This chain joins TRBV6-6 and TRBJ1-5; 9 nucleotides line up with TRBD1. The CDR3 is 15 amino acids. Germline CDR1 reads MNHNY; CDR2 reads SVGAGI (reference sequence). Here the CDR3 reads CTSSLSPTGGQPQHL. The CDR3 DNA reads TGTACCAGCAGTCTAAGTCCGACAGGGGGACAGCCCCAGCATTTA.

The J gene is TRBJ2-5, the V gene TRBV20-1; TRBD2 might be the D (7 bases). CDR3 length equals 12 residues. Germline CDR1 DFQATT, CDR2 SNEGSKA (reference sequence). CDR3 amino acids: CIPRGAAETQYF. DNA for the CDR3: TGCATTCCACGGGGGGCAGCAGAGACCCAGTACTTC.

A word on this clonotype: One end of the junction is discordant with germline, which a read error may explain. The chain uses TRBV10-1 and TRBJ2-2, with TRBD1 matching 8 bases. This CDR3 is built from 18 residues. The germline V gene encodes CDR1 WNHNN and CDR2 SYGVQD (reference sequence). The CDR3 reads CANSEFPRGLSNTGELFF. The CDR3 DNA is TGCGCCAACAGTGAGTTTCCCAGGGGGCTTTCGAACACCGGGGAGCTCTTTTTT.

Comments on this clonotype: A read error may produce the germline difference seen at one junction end. The rearrangement links TRBV6-1 to TRBJ2-2, with unresolved D. Germline CDR1 and CDR2: MNHNS and SASEGT. The CDR3 sequence is 15 residues long. CDR3 in DNA: TGTGCCAGTAGTGAAGGGTGGTGGCTCCCCTGGGAGCTGTTTTTT. Its translation: CASSEGWWLPWELFF.

For this clonotype: In this CDR3 the conserved last residue, phenylalanine or tryptophan, is missing, so a read error is likely. This chain joins TRBV6-2 or TRBV6-3 and TRBJ2-7, with D uncertain. The V gene's germline CDR1 is MNHEY and CDR2 SVGEGT. V was trimmed by 6 bases and J by 9 bases, leaving 18 bases between them. The length of the CDR3 is 13 residues. DNA for the CDR3: TGTGCCAGCAGATACGAGGTACCTTATGGGCAGTACTAC. It is translated as CASRYEVPYGQYY.

Note on this clonotype: In this CDR3 the conserved last residue, phenylalanine or tryptophan, is missing, so a read error is likely. CDR3 loop: CAISGQGLNAEAFY. CDR3 bases: TGTGCCATCAGCGGACAGGGTCTGAACGCTGAAGCTTTCTAT. V is TRBV10-3 and J is TRBJ1-1; the match to TRBD1 covers 8 bases. CDR1 is ENHRY and CDR2 is SYGVKD in the germline V gene. There are 14 residues in the CDR3.

The V and J genes are TRBV4-3 and TRBJ1-5; perhaps TRBD1 as D (5 bases). Germline loops: CDR1 LGHNA, CDR2 YSLEER. The CDR3 loop spans 14 amino acids. The V and J ends lost 0 bases and 8 bases respectively, with 11 bases between them. The chain's CDR3 is CASSQDRGGEPQHF. For the CDR3, the DNA is TGCGCCAGCAGCCAAGATCGGGGGGGAGAGCCCCAGCATTTT.

In regard to this clonotype: Lacking the conserved final phenylalanine or tryptophan, this CDR3 likely reflects a read error. The CDR3 DNA is TGTGTCAGCAGCTGGCCCGGGACTAGGGACTACGAGCAGTACTAC. Its protein product is CVSSWPGTRDYEQYY. The chain is built from TRBV5-6 and TRBJ2-7; 8 positions match TRBD2. Germline-derived CDR1 and CDR2 are SGHDT and YYEEEE. The CDR3 runs 15 residues.

Notes on this clonotype: Its ends do not fully match the called genes, so a read error is possible. The gene calls are TRBV4-2 and TRBJ2-2; a weak D match, TRBD1 (7 bases). This CDR3 comprises 16 residues. In germline, CDR1 is LGHNA, CDR2 YNFKEQ. CDR3 loop: CVSSQEGGQNTGELFF. The CDR3 region has the DNA TGTGTCAGCAGCCAAGAGGGGGGTCAGAACACAGGGGAGTTGTTTTTT.

In regard to this clonotype: The junction and the germline gene differ at one end; a read error may be behind it. This chain connects TRBV12-3 or TRBV12-4 to TRBJ2-1; 8 positions match TRBD2. The CDR3 loop spans 15 amino acids. The DNA of the CDR3 is TGTGTCAGCAGTTTAGCAGCGGGAGTGGGTGATGAGCAGTTCTTC. It specifies CVSSLAAGVGDEQFF.

Concerning this clonotype itself: One end of the junction does not line up with germline, which may come from a read error. The chain links TRBV11-1 to TRBJ2-1, with 9 positions matching TRBD2. CDR1 is SGHAT and CDR2 is FQDESV in the germline V gene (reference sequence). The CDR3 totals 16 residues. The CDR3 here is CASSPELAGDYYEHFF. The CDR3 region has the DNA TGTGCCAGCAGCCCTGAACTAGCGGGCGACTACTATGAGCATTTCTTC.

This clonotype is a singleton in its sample. Since the CDR3 does not end with the conserved phenylalanine or tryptophan, this likely comes from a read error. No DNA is shown, since the ends of the CDR3 on it are uncertain; the CDR3 is the one TCRdb lists. The V and J genes are TRBV30 and TRBJ2-4; TRBD2, the table's D call, lacks a check against the DNA. Looked up from germline, CDR1 is GTSNPN and CDR2 is SVGIG (reference sequence). Including both end residues, the CDR3 is 13 amino acids long. The CDR3 loop is CAWNKREKDIHYL.

The chain carries TRBV6-1 and TRBJ2-5; D is uncertain. CDR3 size: 11 residues. CDR1 is MNHNS, CDR2 SASEGT, per germline. Trimming removed 10 bases from V and 4 bases from J, with 10 bases in between. The CDR3: CANTFRETQYF. The CDR3 DNA is TGTGCCAACACCTTTCGAGAGACCCAGTACTTC.

Regarding this clonotype: A single base separates this from a much larger clone, so it may be a read error. This chain uses TRBV11-2 with TRBJ2-1; the match to TRBD2 covers 11 bases. CDR3 size: 19 residues. Germline values: CDR1 SGHAT, CDR2 FQNNGV. Trimming took 5 bases from V and 0 from J; bases not matched to a gene: 12. The CDR3: CASSPRGTSGSGSYNEQFF. The CDR3 DNA sequence: TGTGCCAGCAGCCCTCGAGGGACTAGCGGCTCTGGCTCCTACAATGAGCAGTTCTTC.

In regard to this clonotype: Sequence at one end of the junction differs from germline and may be a read error. DNA for the CDR3: TGTGCCAGTAGCTTGACAGGGAGAGATGGGGCCAACGTCCTGACTTTC. The encoded protein is CASSLTGRDGANVLTF. V is TRBV11-2 and J is TRBJ2-6, with 7 positions matching TRBD1. In germline, CDR1 is SGHAT, CDR2 FQNNGV. The CDR3 loop spans 16 amino acids.